The clone carrying this T cell receptor beta chain was recorded a few times. The antigen is not known. This record comes from a study of T cell responses to AZD1222 COVID-19 vaccine. Whole-study results and caveats: Spike-specific TCR breadth and depth both grew after two AZD1222 doses. A mostly white British donor set with more females was recruited, and clonal diversity was possibly underestimated. Across spike, vaccine-associated CD4 TCRs were found, dominant at 160-218 and 743-854.

This CDR3 is 13 amino acids long. Germline V CDR1 and CDR2: ENHRY, SYGVKD. With 10 bases clipped from V and 1 base from J, the junction kept 6 bases outside the gene matches. Sequencing was performed with immunoSEQ multiplex PCR; in TCRdb, only in-frame clones are kept and a portion is missing. This table has 95,000 to 150,000 clones, about nine tenths appearing once. The analysis combined second doses at about 4 or about 12 weeks. V usage is TRBV10-3 and J usage is TRBJ1-1; 7 bases map to TRBD1. The input for sequencing was peripheral blood, taken 28 days after the second AZD1222 dose. This TCR came from an adult who received the AZD1222 COVID-19 vaccine. The CDR3 coding sequence is TGTGCCACCGGACAGGTGAAGAACACTGAAGCTTTCTTT. Translating gives CATGQVKNTEAFF.